This entry lists 9 T cell receptor beta chains sequenced from one sample in a study of OX40 agonist ivuxolimab in advanced cancers. Produced via immunoSEQ multiplex PCR; TCRdb's table is partial and in-frame only. The data hold about 45,000 clones, with about 89% observed a single time. This specimen consisted of CD4+ or CD8+ T cells sorted from blood, obtained in a trial of the OX40 agonist ivuxolimab. The origin of the receptors is an adult with an advanced solid tumor such as melanoma, head and neck, liver or kidney cancer.

The rearrangement links TRBV2 to TRBJ2-3; D might be TRBD1 (5 bases). The length of the CDR3 is 15 residues. The V and J ends lost 3 bases and 0 bases respectively, with 10 bases between them. CDR1 SNHLY and CDR2 FYNNEI come from the germline V gene. The CDR3 nucleotides are TGTGCCAGCAGTGAGGGGCTTTCTAGCACAGATACGCAGTATTTT. As protein: CASSEGLSSTDTQYF.

This chain uses TRBV19 with TRBJ1-1, with D possibly being TRBD1 (5 bases). Germline values: CDR1 LNHDA, CDR2 SQIVND (reference sequence). The CDR3 is 15 amino acids. Trimming shortened V by 7 bases and J by 4 bases, and 19 bases separated the two germline ends. CDR3 DNA sequence: TGTGCCAGTAAGGCTCTCGGGGGACTTATCACTGAAGCTTTCTTT. Translation: CASKALGGLITEAFF.

The J gene is TRBJ1-5, the V gene TRBV27; weak D call: TRBD1 (6 bases). The CDR3 loop spans 15 amino acids. Trimming removed 5 bases from V and 2 bases from J, with 13 bases in between. Germline-derived CDR1 and CDR2 are MNHEY and SMNVEV (reference sequence). Here the CDR3 reads CASSPDRGGNQPQHF. The DNA of the CDR3 is TGTGCCAGCAGTCCGGACAGAGGTGGCAATCAGCCCCAGCATTTT.

The J gene is TRBJ1-5, the V gene TRBV16; D is unresolved. The CDR3 extends over 14 amino acids. Germline-derived CDR1 and CDR2 are KGHSY and FQNENV. The V and J ends lost 0 bases and 0 bases respectively, with 3 bases between them. The CDR3 loop is CASSQSDSNQPQHF. The CDR3 nucleotides read TGTGCCAGCAGCCAATCCGATAGCAATCAGCCCCAGCATTTT.

The V call is TRBV14, the J call TRBJ2-2, with D possibly TRBD2 on 7 matching bases. V was cut by 4 bases and J by 5 bases, with 14 bases left in between. The CDR3 sequence is 15 residues long. Germline CDR1 SGHDN, CDR2 FVKESK. CDR3 sequence reads: CASSLGGPWTGELFF. The CDR3 DNA reads as TGTGCCAGCAGCCTGGGGGGGCCGTGGACCGGGGAGCTGTTTTTT.

V usage is TRBV7-6 and J usage is TRBJ1-4; 7 positions match TRBD1. The CDR3 loop spans 18 amino acids. Unmatched junction bases numbered 9, after V lost 2 bases and J lost 0 bases. Germline V CDR1 and CDR2: SGHVS, FNYEAQ. CDR3: CASSLNPGTATTNEKLFF. CDR3 DNA: TGTGCCAGCAGCTTAAACCCCGGGACAGCTACAACTAATGAAAAACTGTTTTTT.

The chain links TRBV29-1 to TRBJ2-7; no clear D. The germline V gene encodes CDR1 SQVTM and CDR2 ANQGSEA. The CDR3 has 14 residues. V shed 1 base and J shed 2 bases, with 12 bases lying between them. The CDR3 DNA is TGCAGCGTTGAAGTCCCCGCAGATCCCTACGAGCAGTACTTC. Residues: CSVEVPADPYEQYF.

This rearrangement joins TRBV11-2 to TRBJ1-1, with TRBD1 matching over 7 bases. Germline assignment: CDR1 SGHAT and CDR2 FQNNGV. The CDR3 runs to 13 residues. V shed 5 bases, J shed 1 base, and the junction held 1 base outside the gene matches. CDR3: CASSQGGNTEAFF. CDR3 DNA: TGTGCCAGCAGCCAGGGGGGGAACACTGAAGCTTTCTTT.

The chain joins TRBV18 to TRBJ1-2; D unclear. This CDR3 spans 13 amino acids. Trimming cost V 5 bases and J 1 base, with 8 bases left between them. Germline assignment: CDR1 KGHSH and CDR2 LQKENI. Here the CDR3 DNA reads TGTGCCAGCTCATCGGAGGTTAACTATGGCTACACCTTC. This sequence encodes CASSSEVNYGYTF.